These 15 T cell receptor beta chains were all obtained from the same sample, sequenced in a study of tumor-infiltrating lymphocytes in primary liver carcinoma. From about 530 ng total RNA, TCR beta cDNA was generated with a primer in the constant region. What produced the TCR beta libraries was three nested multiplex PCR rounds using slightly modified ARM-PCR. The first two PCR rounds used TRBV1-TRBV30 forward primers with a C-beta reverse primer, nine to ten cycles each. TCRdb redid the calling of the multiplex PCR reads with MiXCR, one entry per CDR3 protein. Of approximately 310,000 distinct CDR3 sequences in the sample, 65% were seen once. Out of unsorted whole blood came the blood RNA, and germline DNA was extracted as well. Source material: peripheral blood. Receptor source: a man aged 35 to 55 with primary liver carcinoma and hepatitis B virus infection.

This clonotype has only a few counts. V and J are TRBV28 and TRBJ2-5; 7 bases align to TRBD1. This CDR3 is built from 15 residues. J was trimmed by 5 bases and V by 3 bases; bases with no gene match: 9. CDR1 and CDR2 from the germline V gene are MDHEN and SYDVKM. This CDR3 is CASSLSGTGEETQYF. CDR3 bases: TGTGCCAGCAGTTTGTCAGGAACAGGGGAGGAGACCCAGTACTTC. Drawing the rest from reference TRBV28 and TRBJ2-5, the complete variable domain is DVKVTQSSRYLVKRTGEKVFLECVQDMDHENMFWYRQDPGLGLRLIYFSYDVKMKEKGDIPEGYSVSREKKERFSLILESASTNQTSMYLCASSLSGTGEETQYFGPGTRLLVL.

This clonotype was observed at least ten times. The CDR3 sequence is CASSSGRAEQYF. The CDR3 region has the DNA TGTGCCAGCAGTTCAGGGCGGGCCGAGCAGTACTTC. V usage is TRBV12-3 or TRBV12-4 and J usage is TRBJ2-7; D possibly matches TRBD1 or TRBD2 (5 bases each). The V end lost 4 bases, the J end lost 6 bases, and 10 bases lay between the germline ends. The CDR3 runs 12 residues.

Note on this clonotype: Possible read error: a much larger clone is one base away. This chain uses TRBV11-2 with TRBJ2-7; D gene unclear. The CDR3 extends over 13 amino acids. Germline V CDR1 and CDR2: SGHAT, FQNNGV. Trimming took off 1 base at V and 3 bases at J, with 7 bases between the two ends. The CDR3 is CASSLVTLYEQYF. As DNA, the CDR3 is TGTGCCAGCAGCTTAGTTACCCTCTACGAGCAGTACTTC.

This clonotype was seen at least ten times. CDR3 sequence reads: CASSHGTGEGTEAFF. The CDR3 nucleotides are TGTGCCAGCAGCCACGGGACAGGGGAGGGAACTGAAGCTTTCTTT. This rearrangement joins TRBV11-2 to TRBJ1-1, with 10 bases that match TRBD1. V lost 5 bases, J lost 5 bases, and 8 bases stayed unmatched. The CDR3 totals 15 residues. CDR1 is SGHAT and CDR2 is FQNNGV in the germline V gene.

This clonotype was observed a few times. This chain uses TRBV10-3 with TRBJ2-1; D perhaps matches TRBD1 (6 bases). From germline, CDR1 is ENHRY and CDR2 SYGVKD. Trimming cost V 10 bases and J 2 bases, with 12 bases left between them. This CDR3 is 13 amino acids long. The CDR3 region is CATRGLAYNEQFF. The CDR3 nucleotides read TGTGCCACCAGGGGCCTGGCCTACAATGAGCAGTTCTTC.

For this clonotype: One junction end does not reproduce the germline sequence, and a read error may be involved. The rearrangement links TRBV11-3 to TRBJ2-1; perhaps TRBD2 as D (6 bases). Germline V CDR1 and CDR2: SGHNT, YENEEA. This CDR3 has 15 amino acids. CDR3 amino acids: CTSSRAPTGRSKQFF. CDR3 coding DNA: TGTACCAGCAGTCGGGCCCCGACTGGGAGGAGTAAGCAGTTCTTC.

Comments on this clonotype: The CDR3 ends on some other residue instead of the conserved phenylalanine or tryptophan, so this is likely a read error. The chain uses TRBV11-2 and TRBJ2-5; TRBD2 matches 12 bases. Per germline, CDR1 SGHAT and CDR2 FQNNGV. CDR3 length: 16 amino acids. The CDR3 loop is CASSFGLAGNQETQYL. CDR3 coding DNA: TGTGCCAGTAGCTTTGGACTAGCGGGAAACCAAGAGACCCAGTACTTA.

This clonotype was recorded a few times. The CDR3 DNA is TGTGCCAGCAGTCCCCTCGACAGGGGCGGCTACACCTTC. This translates into CASSPLDRGGYTF. The genes are TRBV28 and TRBJ1-2; 8 nucleotides align to TRBD1. From germline, CDR1 is MDHEN and CDR2 SYDVKM. The CDR3 totals 13 residues. V trimming: 5 bases; J trimming: 8 bases; junction bases outside the gene matches: 7.

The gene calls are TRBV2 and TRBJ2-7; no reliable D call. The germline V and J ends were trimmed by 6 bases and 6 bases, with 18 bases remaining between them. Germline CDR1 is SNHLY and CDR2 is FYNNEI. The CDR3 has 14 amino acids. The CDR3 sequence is CASRTYVTAREQYF. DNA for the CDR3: TGTGCCAGCAGGACCTACGTTACCGCTCGCGAGCAGTACTTC.

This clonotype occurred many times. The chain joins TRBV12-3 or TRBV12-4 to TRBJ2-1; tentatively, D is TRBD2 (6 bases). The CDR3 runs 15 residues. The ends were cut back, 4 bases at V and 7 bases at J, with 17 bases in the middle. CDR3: CASSSYSGGENEQFF. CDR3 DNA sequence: TGTGCCAGCAGTTCCTATTCCGGGGGAGAGAATGAGCAGTTCTTC.

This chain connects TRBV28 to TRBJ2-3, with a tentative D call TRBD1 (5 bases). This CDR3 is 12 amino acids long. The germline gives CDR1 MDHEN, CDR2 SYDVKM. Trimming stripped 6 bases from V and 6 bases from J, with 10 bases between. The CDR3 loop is CASRSGPDTQYF. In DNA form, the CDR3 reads TGTGCCAGCAGGTCAGGGCCGGATACGCAGTATTTT.

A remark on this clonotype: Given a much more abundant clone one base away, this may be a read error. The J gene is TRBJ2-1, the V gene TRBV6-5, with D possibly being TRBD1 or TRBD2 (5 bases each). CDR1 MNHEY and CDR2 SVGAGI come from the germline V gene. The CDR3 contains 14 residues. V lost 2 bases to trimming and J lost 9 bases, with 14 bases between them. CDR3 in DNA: TGTGCCAGCAGTTACCCGATACGGGGCGGTGAGCAGTTCTTC. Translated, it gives CASSYPIRGGEQFF.

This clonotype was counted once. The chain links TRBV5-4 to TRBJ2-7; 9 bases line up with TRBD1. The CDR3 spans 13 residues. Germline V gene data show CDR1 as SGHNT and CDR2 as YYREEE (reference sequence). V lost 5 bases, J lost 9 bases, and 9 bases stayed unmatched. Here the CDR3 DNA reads TGTGCCAGCAGGAAACAGGGGGCCGGCGGGCAGTACTTC. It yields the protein CASRKQGAGGQYF. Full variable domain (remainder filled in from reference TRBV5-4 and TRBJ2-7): ETGVTQSPTHLIKTRGQQVTLRCSSQSGHNTVSWYQQALGQGPQFIFQYYREEENGRGNFPPRFSGLQFPNYSSELNVNALELDDSALYLCASRKQGAGGQYFGPGTRLTVT.

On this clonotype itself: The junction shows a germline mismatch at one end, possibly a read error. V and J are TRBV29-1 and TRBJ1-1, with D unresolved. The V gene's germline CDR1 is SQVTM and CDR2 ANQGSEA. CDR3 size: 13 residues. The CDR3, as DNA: TGCAGCGATGAACGGGAGCAAAACACTGAAGCTTTCTTT. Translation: CSDEREQNTEAFF.

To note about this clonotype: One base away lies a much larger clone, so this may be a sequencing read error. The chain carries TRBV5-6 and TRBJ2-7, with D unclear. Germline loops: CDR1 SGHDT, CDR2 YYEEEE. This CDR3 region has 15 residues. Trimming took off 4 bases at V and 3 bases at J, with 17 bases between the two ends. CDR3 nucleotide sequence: TGTGCCAGCAGCCCCGAGACGCAGAGGAGCTACGAGCAGTACTTC. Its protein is CASSPETQRSYEQYF.